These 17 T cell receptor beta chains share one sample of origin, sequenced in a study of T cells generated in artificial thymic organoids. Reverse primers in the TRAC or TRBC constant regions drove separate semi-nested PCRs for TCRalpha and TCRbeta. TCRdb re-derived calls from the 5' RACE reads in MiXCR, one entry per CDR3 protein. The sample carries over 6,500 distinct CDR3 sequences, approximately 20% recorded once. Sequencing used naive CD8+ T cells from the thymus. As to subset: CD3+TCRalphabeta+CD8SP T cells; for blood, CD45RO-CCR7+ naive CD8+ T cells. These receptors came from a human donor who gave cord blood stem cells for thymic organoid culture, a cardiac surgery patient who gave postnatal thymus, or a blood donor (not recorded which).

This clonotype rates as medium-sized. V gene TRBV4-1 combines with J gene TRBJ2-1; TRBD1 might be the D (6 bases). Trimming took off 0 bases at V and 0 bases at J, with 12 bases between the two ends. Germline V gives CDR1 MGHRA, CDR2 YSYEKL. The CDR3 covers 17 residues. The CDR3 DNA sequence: TGCGCCAGCAGCCAAGATCGAGGGACAAGCTCCTACAATGAGCAGTTCTTC. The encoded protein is CASSQDRGTSSYNEQFF.

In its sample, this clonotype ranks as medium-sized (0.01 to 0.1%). The CDR3 loop reads CASSLAEREGSYNEQFF. CDR3 DNA sequence: TGCGCCAGCAGCTTGGCCGAGCGGGAGGGTTCCTACAATGAGCAGTTCTTC. This rearrangement joins TRBV5-1 to TRBJ2-1, with 10 positions matching TRBD2. Trimming at V came to 0 bases and at J to 1 base, leaving 4 bases not matched to a gene. Per the germline V gene, CDR1 is SGHRS and CDR2 is YFSETQ. The CDR3 has 17 residues.

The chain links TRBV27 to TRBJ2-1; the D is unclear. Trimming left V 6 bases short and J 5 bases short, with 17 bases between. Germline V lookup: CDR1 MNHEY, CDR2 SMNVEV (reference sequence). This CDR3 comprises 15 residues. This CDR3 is CASSVGPSGHNEQFF. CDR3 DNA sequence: TGTGCCAGCAGCGTAGGTCCCTCAGGTCACAATGAGCAGTTCTTC.

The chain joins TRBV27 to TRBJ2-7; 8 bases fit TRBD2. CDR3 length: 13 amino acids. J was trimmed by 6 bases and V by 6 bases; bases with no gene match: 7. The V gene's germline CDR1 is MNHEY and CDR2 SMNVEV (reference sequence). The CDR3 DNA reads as TGTGCCAGCAGCTTGGGACTAGTAGCCGAGCAGTACTTC. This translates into CASSLGLVAEQYF.

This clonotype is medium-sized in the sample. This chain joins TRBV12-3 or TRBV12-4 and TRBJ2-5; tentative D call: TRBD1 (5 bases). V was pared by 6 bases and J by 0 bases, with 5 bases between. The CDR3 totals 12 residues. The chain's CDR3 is CASRGDQETQYF. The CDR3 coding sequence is TGTGCCAGCAGAGGGGACCAAGAGACCCAGTACTTC.

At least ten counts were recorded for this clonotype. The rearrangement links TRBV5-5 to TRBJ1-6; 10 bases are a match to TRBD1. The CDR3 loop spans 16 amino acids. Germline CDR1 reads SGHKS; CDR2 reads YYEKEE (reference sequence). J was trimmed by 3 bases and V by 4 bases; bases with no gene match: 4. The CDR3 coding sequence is TGTGCCAGCAGCGGTGGACAGGGGGTCTATAATTCACCCCTCCACTTT. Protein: CASSGGQGVYNSPLHF.

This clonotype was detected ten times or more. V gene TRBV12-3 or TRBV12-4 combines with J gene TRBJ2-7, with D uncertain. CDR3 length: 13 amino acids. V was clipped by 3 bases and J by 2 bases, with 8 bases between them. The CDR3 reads CASSFGNTYEQYF. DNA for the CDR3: TGTGCCAGCAGTTTCGGAAACACCTACGAGCAGTACTTC.

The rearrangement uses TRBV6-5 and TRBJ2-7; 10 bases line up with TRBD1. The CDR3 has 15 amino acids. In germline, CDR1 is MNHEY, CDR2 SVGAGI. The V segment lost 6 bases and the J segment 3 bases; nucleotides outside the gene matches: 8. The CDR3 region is CASSPGTGVIYEQYF. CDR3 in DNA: TGTGCCAGCAGCCCCGGGACAGGGGTCATCTACGAGCAGTACTTC.

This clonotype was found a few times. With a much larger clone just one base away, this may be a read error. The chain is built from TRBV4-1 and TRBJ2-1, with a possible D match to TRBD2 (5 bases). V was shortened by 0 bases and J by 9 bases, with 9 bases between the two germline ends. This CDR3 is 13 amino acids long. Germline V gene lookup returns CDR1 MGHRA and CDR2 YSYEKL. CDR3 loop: CASSQDPGSEQFF. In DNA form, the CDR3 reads TGCGCCAGCAGCCAAGATCCGGGGAGTGAGCAGTTCTTC.

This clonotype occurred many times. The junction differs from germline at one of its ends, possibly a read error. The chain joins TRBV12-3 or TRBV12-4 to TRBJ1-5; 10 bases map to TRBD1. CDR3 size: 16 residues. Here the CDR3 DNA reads TGTGCCAGCAGCCGCGCGACAGGGGGCCCCTATCAGCCCCGGCATTTT. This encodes CASSRATGGPYQPRHF.

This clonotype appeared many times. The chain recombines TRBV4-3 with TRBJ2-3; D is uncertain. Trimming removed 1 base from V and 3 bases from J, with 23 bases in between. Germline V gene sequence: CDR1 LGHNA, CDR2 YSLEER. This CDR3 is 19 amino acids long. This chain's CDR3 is CASSQGTGPPQPPTDTQYF. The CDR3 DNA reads TGCGCCAGCAGCCAAGGCACCGGGCCCCCTCAGCCGCCAACAGATACGCAGTATTTT.

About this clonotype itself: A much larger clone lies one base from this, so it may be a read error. CDR3 amino acids: CVSGNHWETQYF. The CDR3 coding sequence is TGTGTTAGTGGGAATCACTGGGAGACCCAGTACTTC. The chain is built from TRBV12-5 and TRBJ2-5; D gene ambiguous. CDR3 size: 12 residues. Per the germline V gene, CDR1 is LGHNT and CDR2 is FRNRAP.

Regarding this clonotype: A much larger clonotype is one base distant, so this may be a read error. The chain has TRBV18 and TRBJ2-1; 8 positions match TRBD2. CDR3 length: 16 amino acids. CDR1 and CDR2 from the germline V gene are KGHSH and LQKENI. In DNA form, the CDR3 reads TGTGCCAGCCCACCACCGGGTAGCGGGATATACAATGAGCAGTTCTTC. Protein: CASPPPGSGIYNEQFF. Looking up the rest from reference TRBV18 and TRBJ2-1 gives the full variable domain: NAGVMQNPRHLVRRRGQEARLRCSPMKGHSHVYWYRQLPEEGLKFMVYLQKENIIDESGMPKERFSAEFPKEGPSILRIQQVVRGDSAAYFCASPPPGSGIYNEQFFGPGTRLTVL.

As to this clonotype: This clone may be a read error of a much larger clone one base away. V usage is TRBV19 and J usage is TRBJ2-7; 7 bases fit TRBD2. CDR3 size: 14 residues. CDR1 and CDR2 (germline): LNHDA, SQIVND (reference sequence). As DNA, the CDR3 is TGTGCCAGTAGTATGGGACTACTCTCCTACGAGCAGCACTTC. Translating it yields CASSMGLLSYEQHF.

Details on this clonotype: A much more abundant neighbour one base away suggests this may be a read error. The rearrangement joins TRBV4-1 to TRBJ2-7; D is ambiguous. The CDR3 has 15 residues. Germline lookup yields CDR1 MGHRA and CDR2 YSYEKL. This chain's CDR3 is CASSHRIQDGYVQYF. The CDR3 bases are TGCGCCAGCAGCCACCGAATCCAAGACGGTTACGTGCAGTACTTC.

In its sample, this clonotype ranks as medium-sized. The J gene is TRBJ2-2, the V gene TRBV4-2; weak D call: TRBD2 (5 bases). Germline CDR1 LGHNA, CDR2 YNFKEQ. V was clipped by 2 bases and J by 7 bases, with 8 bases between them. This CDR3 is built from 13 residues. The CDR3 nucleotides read TGTGCCAGCAGCCAATCCGAGGGCGGGGAGCTGTTTTTT. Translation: CASSQSEGGELFF.

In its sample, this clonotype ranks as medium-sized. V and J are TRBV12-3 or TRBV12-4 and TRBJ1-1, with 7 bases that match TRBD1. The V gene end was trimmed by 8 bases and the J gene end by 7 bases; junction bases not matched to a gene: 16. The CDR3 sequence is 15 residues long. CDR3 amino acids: CASEPLGGAGIEAFF. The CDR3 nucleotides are TGTGCCAGCGAACCTTTAGGGGGCGCGGGTATTGAAGCTTTCTTT.